These 27 T cell receptor beta chains share one sample of origin, sequenced in a study of early T cells in non-severe SARS-CoV-2 infection. In TCRdb, the 5' RACE reads were re-called with MiXCR into one record per CDR3 protein. The table includes tens of thousands of distinct CDR3 sequences, 3.5% to 5% detected once. Sequencing input: whole blood. The receptors originated from an adult who was a healthcare worker with PCR-confirmed SARS-CoV-2 infection or an uninfected control (not recorded which).

This clonotype has at least ten counts. The J gene is TRBJ1-2, the V gene TRBV6-5; the D gene is possibly TRBD1 (6 bases). CDR3 length: 14 residues. Germline V gene lookup returns CDR1 MNHEY and CDR2 SVGAGI. Trimming stripped 0 bases from V and 5 bases from J, with 10 bases between. DNA for the CDR3: TGTGCCAGCAGTTACTCGGGGGGGCGATATGGCTACACCTTC. It yields the protein CASSYSGGRYGYTF.

The chain combines TRBV3-1 with TRBJ1-2; a possible D gene is TRBD1 (5 bases). Germline CDR1 reads LGHDT; CDR2 reads YNNKEL (reference sequence). V lost 0 bases, J lost 4 bases, and 12 bases lay in between. This CDR3 region has 15 residues. The CDR3 is CASSQDWGTLYGYTF. The CDR3 coding sequence is TGTGCCAGCAGCCAAGATTGGGGGACTCTCTATGGCTACACCTTC.

Many counts were recorded for this clonotype. The rearrangement uses TRBV20-1 and TRBJ2-5; TRBD1 agrees at 7 bases. The CDR3 is made up of 15 amino acids. Germline CDR1 reads DFQATT; CDR2 reads SNEGSKA (reference sequence). V trimming: 1 base; J trimming: 0 bases; junction bases outside the gene matches: 5. The CDR3, as DNA: TGCAGTGCTAGAGGCCTCGGGACAGACCAAGAGACCCAGTACTTC. The encoded protein is CSARGLGTDQETQYF.

This clonotype was recorded at least ten times. This chain links TRBV28 with TRBJ2-7, with 7 bases matching TRBD2. The V and J ends lost 6 bases and 3 bases, in that order; junction bases with no gene match: 11. The CDR3 sequence is 15 residues long. The germline gives CDR1 MDHEN, CDR2 SYDVKM. CDR3 bases: TGTGCCAGCAGCTTTGAAGGTGGACTAGTCTACGAGCAGTACTTC. Translation: CASSFEGGLVYEQYF.

The chain joins TRBV20-1 to TRBJ2-5; D may correspond to TRBD1 or TRBD2 (5 bases each). CDR3 size: 12 residues. Per the germline V gene, CDR1 is DFQATT and CDR2 is SNEGSKA (reference sequence). Trimming pared 4 bases from V and 2 bases from J, leaving 8 bases between. The CDR3 protein is CSAKGEQETQYF. Written as DNA, the CDR3 is TGCAGTGCTAAAGGGGAGCAAGAGACCCAGTACTTC.

The chain employs TRBV24-1 and TRBJ2-5; D is possibly TRBD1 or TRBD2 (5 bases each). The CDR3 sequence is 13 residues long. V shed 4 bases and J shed 5 bases, with 10 bases lying between them. Germline V gene lookup returns CDR1 KGHDR and CDR2 SFDVKD. The CDR3 region has the DNA TGTGCCACCAGTGACGGGGCGGAGGAGACCCAGTACTTC. Protein: CATSDGAEETQYF.

This clonotype was recorded many times. The chain employs TRBV6-6 and TRBJ1-5; 8 nucleotides align to TRBD1. The CDR3 sequence is 14 residues long. The trim removed 6 bases at V and 6 bases at J, leaving 7 bases unmatched. Germline CDR1 reads MNHNY; CDR2 reads SVGAGI (reference sequence). The CDR3 spells CASSYGTGVQPQHF. As DNA, the CDR3 is TGTGCCAGCAGCTACGGGACAGGTGTTCAGCCCCAGCATTTT.

This chain uses TRBV6-6 with TRBJ1-6; D gene uncertain. V was trimmed by 6 bases and J by 8 bases, leaving 11 bases between them. The CDR3 runs 13 residues. Germline loops: CDR1 MNHNY, CDR2 SVGAGI (reference sequence). The DNA of the CDR3 is TGTGCCAGCAGACCCTACAGTGATTCACCCCTCCACTTT. It translates to CASRPYSDSPLHF.

The genes are TRBV7-2 and TRBJ2-5; 9 nucleotides align to TRBD1. The germline V gene encodes CDR1 SGHTA and CDR2 FQGNSA. J lost 5 bases, V lost 3 bases, and 7 bases had no gene match. The CDR3 spans 15 residues. Written as DNA, the CDR3 is TGTGCCAGCAGCTTTAGACAGGGGGGATCGGAGACCCAGTACTTC. Amino acids: CASSFRQGGSETQYF.

This clonotype was seen ten or more times. The V and J genes are TRBV6-5 and TRBJ1-1; D ambiguous. Trimming pared 0 bases from V and 2 bases from J, leaving 10 bases between. Germline V gives CDR1 MNHEY, CDR2 SVGAGI. The length of the CDR3 is 15 residues. The CDR3 protein is CASSYSGPRNTEAFF. CDR3 nucleotide sequence: TGTGCCAGCAGTTACTCTGGGCCCCGTAACACTGAAGCTTTCTTT.

There are many counts of this clonotype. J is TRBJ2-2 and V is TRBV20-1; D gene uncertain. Trimming pared 1 base from V and 2 bases from J, leaving 11 bases between. From germline, CDR1 is DFQATT and CDR2 SNEGSKA (reference sequence). The CDR3 runs to 15 residues. This chain's CDR3 is CSARVGLRNTGELFF. The CDR3, as DNA: TGCAGTGCTAGAGTTGGCCTACGTAACACCGGGGAGCTGTTTTTT.

The chain couples TRBV7-2 to TRBJ2-1; TRBD2 matches at 7 bases. With 1 base clipped from V and 9 bases from J, the junction kept 9 bases outside the gene matches. CDR3 length: 15 amino acids. The germline V gene has CDR1 SGHTA and CDR2 FQGNSA. CDR3 in DNA: TGTGCCAGCAGCTTAGGTCTAGCGGTAAGGGGTGAGCAGTTCTTC. Translating it yields CASSLGLAVRGEQFF.

The sample holds many counts of this clonotype. This sequence joins TRBV19 and TRBJ2-1; D ambiguous. The V and J ends lost 0 bases and 7 bases respectively, with 10 bases between them. The length of the CDR3 is 14 residues. The germline gives CDR1 LNHDA, CDR2 SQIVND (reference sequence). CDR3 coding DNA: TGTGCCAGTAGTATAGACCATTTTACGAATGAGCAGTTCTTC. Its protein is CASSIDHFTNEQFF.

The chain is built from TRBV6-4 and TRBJ2-2, with TRBD1 matching 9 bases. The CDR3 covers 16 residues. The V and J ends lost 6 bases and 2 bases, in that order; junction bases with no gene match: 7. Germline V gene sequence: CDR1 MRHNA, CDR2 SNTAGT. For the CDR3, the DNA is TGTGCCAGCAGCTTGACGGGACAGGGAAACACCGGGGAGCTGTTTTTT. This encodes CASSLTGQGNTGELFF.

This clonotype appeared many times. The chain recombines TRBV19 with TRBJ1-1; the D is unclear. Germline CDR1 is LNHDA and CDR2 is SQIVND (reference sequence). The V end lost 10 bases, the J end lost 3 bases, and 12 bases lay between the germline ends. This CDR3 region has 12 residues. The CDR3: CATPGRDTEAFF. CDR3 coding DNA: TGTGCCACCCCCGGTCGGGACACTGAAGCTTTCTTT. Full variable domain (remainder filled in from reference TRBV19 and TRBJ1-1): DGGITQSPKYLFRKEGQNVTLSCEQNLNHDAMYWYRQDPGQGLRLIYYSQIVNDFQKGDIAEGYSVSREKKESFPLTVTSAQKNPTAFYLCATPGRDTEAFFGQGTRLTVV.

This clonotype has at least ten counts. V and J are TRBV6-5 and TRBJ2-2; TRBD1 agrees at 12 bases. The V gene's germline CDR1 is MNHEY and CDR2 SVGAGI. V was pared by 3 bases and J by 7 bases, with 6 bases of the junction left unmatched. There are 16 residues in the CDR3. CDR3 nucleotides: TGTGCCAGCAGTTATTGGGACAGGGGGCTTGGCGGGGAGCTGTTTTTT. It specifies CASSYWDRGLGGELFF.

This clonotype was recorded at least ten times. This chain uses TRBV21-1 with TRBJ1-1; TRBD1, as called in the table, went unchecked against the DNA. TRBV21-1 is a listed pseudogene. The CDR3 is 17 residues long. CDR3 DNA: TGTGCCAGCAGCAAAGGGCCCTGGACAGTCACGAACACTGAAGCTTTCTTT. It yields the protein CASSKGPWTVTNTEAFF.

This clonotype occurred many times. This CDR3 reads CSARPGLQPQHF. The CDR3 coding sequence is TGCAGTGCTAGACCTGGACTTCAGCCCCAGCATTTT. V usage is TRBV20-1 and J usage is TRBJ1-5; D is unclear. CDR1 is DFQATT, CDR2 SNEGSKA, per germline (reference sequence). The CDR3 covers 12 residues. V shed 2 bases and J shed 6 bases, with 8 bases lying between them.

V usage is TRBV12-3 or TRBV12-4 and J usage is TRBJ2-7; D is ambiguous. The CDR3 totals 13 residues. V lost 3 bases to trimming and J lost 5 bases, with 11 bases between them. Written as DNA, the CDR3 is TGTGCCAGCAGTTTTTGGGTCTCGGACGAGCAGTACTTC. The encoded protein is CASSFWVSDEQYF.

This clonotype was counted between two and nine times. The chain has TRBV20-1 and TRBJ2-1; TRBD1 aligns across 7 bases. Germline CDR1 and CDR2: DFQATT and SNEGSKA (reference sequence). The CDR3 consists of 13 residues. The J segment lost 8 bases and the V segment lost 4 bases, leaving 8 bases of the junction unmatched. The CDR3 sequence is CSATRQGGHEQFF. Here the CDR3 DNA reads TGCAGTGCTACCCGACAGGGCGGGCATGAGCAGTTCTTC.

This clonotype was seen repeatedly, ten times or more. The V gene is TRBV18, the J gene TRBJ1-6, with a tentative D call TRBD1 (6 bases). The CDR3 consists of 14 residues. Trimming took off 3 bases at V and 8 bases at J, with 11 bases between the two ends. The germline V gene has CDR1 KGHSH and CDR2 LQKENI. DNA for the CDR3: TGTGCCAGCTCACCCTACAGGGAGGATTCACCCCTCCACTTT. Its translation: CASSPYREDSPLHF.

This clonotype has a count of ten or more. The chain couples TRBV9 to TRBJ2-3; 7 bases agree with TRBD2. V was pared by 0 bases and J by 5 bases, with 6 bases of the junction left unmatched. The length of the CDR3 is 15 residues. The germline V gene encodes CDR1 SGDLS and CDR2 YYNGEE. CDR3 DNA: TGTGCCAGCAGCGTAGCTTGGGCTAGCGGAGATACGCAGTATTTT. Its translation: CASSVAWASGDTQYF.

The table lists this clonotype with many counts. V is TRBV12-3 or TRBV12-4 and J is TRBJ1-5; TRBD1 aligns across 10 bases. This CDR3 has 15 residues. The V gene end was trimmed by 5 bases and the J gene end by 2 bases; junction bases not matched to a gene: 3. As DNA, the CDR3 is TGTGCCAGCAGTCGTGGGACAGGGGGCAATCAGCCCCAGCATTTT. Translating it yields CASSRGTGGNQPQHF.

This clonotype occurred many times. The genes are TRBV6-5 and TRBJ1-6, with D hard to call. The germline V gene encodes CDR1 MNHEY and CDR2 SVGAGI. V was pared by 5 bases and J by 4 bases, with 9 bases between. This CDR3 has 14 amino acids. This CDR3 reads CASSATEYNSPLHF. As DNA, the CDR3 is TGTGCCAGCAGTGCGACGGAGTATAATTCACCCCTCCACTTT.

This clonotype has a count of ten or more. The chain couples TRBV7-9 to TRBJ2-2; weak D call: TRBD1 (6 bases). The CDR3 consists of 16 residues. The germline V gene has CDR1 SEHNR and CDR2 FQNEAQ (reference sequence). Trimming took off 4 bases at V and 2 bases at J, with 14 bases between the two ends. In DNA, the CDR3 is TGTGCCAGCAGCTATGACGGACAGACAAACACCGGGGAGCTGTTTTTT. This encodes CASSYDGQTNTGELFF.

This clonotype showed up many times. The chain carries TRBV5-1 and TRBJ2-1; TRBD2 aligns across 10 bases. Trimming at V came to 4 bases and at J to 2 bases, leaving 9 bases not matched to a gene. The CDR3 has 17 residues. Germline V gene data show CDR1 as SGHRS and CDR2 as YFSETQ. CDR3: CASSPAGLAGAYNEQFF. The CDR3 region has the DNA TGCGCCAGCAGCCCAGCCGGGCTAGCGGGAGCCTACAATGAGCAGTTCTTC.

This clonotype was counted a few times. V usage is TRBV7-2 and J usage is TRBJ2-4, with a tentative D call TRBD1 (6 bases). Germline lookup yields CDR1 SGHTA and CDR2 FQGNSA. The CDR3 consists of 16 residues. V was shortened by 5 bases and J by 9 bases, with 23 bases between the two germline ends. CDR3 in DNA: TGTGCCAGCAGCCCCAAGTCGGGGACACCGGCTGGCATTCAGTACTTC. It yields the protein CASSPKSGTPAGIQYF. Full variable domain (missing parts from reference TRBV7-2 and TRBJ2-4): GAGVSQSPSNKVTEKGKDVELRCDPISGHTALYWYRQSLGQGLEFLIYFQGNSAPDKSGLPSDRFSAERTGGSVSTLTIQRTQQEDSAVYLCASSPKSGTPAGIQYFGAGTRLSVL.